The 17 T cell receptor beta chains given below trace back to one sample, sequenced in a study of follicular helper T cells after annual influenza vaccination. Time point described: 2014-2015 season, pre-vaccination. Repertoires were generated with immunoSEQ multiplex PCR, while TCRdb's copy carries only in-frame clones and drops some. The repertoire holds approximately 13,000 clones, approximately 78% seen once, with 0.45% to 0.5% in the top ten. The sample was CXCR5- memory CD4+ T cells sorted from blood, taken on the day of influenza vaccination. These receptors originate from an adult who received the influenza vaccine.

This clone showed up just a few times. The V call is TRBV5-1, the J call TRBJ1-6, with a possible D match to TRBD1 (5 bases). The ends were cut back, 1 base at V and 8 bases at J, with 13 bases in the middle. The CDR3 is made up of 15 amino acids. Germline lookup yields CDR1 SGHRS and CDR2 YFSETQ. CDR3 nucleotide sequence: TGCGCCAGCAGCTTGTGGGGGACGGGGGATTCACCCCTCCACTTT. This translates into CASSLWGTGDSPLHF.

The chain combines TRBV4-1 with TRBJ2-2; 7 bases line up with TRBD2. Germline V lookup: CDR1 MGHRA, CDR2 YSYEKL. The CDR3 runs to 16 residues. The V and J ends lost 4 bases and 2 bases, in that order; junction bases with no gene match: 7. The CDR3 spells CASSLGASGNTGELFF. DNA for the CDR3: TGCGCCAGCAGCCTTGGTGCTAGCGGAAACACCGGGGAGCTGTTTTTT.

The CDR3 sequence is CASNIDRTGELFF. CDR3 bases: TGTGCCAGCAATATCGACAGGACCGGGGAGCTGTTTTTT. V and J are TRBV2 and TRBJ2-2; TRBD1 is a possible D gene (6 bases). The CDR3 is 13 residues long. The V and J ends lost 7 bases and 5 bases respectively, with 11 bases between them. Per the germline V gene, CDR1 is SNHLY and CDR2 is FYNNEI.

The gene calls are TRBV6-4 and TRBJ1-2; 7 bases are a match to TRBD1. CDR3 length equals 14 residues. Germline V gene data show CDR1 as MRHNA and CDR2 as SNTAGT. V shed 6 bases and J 8 bases; nucleotides not matched to a gene: 12. The CDR3 DNA reads as TGTGCCAGCAGCCCCTGGACAGGTGGCGGCGGCTACACCTTC. This sequence encodes CASSPWTGGGGYTF.

This clone has only a few counts. The J gene is TRBJ1-6, the V gene TRBV11-3, with D perhaps TRBD1 (6 bases). V shed 5 bases and J shed 9 bases, with 14 bases lying between them. Germline V gene data show CDR1 as SGHNT and CDR2 as YENEEA. The CDR3 runs to 14 residues. The CDR3 region has the DNA TGTGCCAGCAGCACCCAGGGGCCATTTTCACCCCTCCACTTT. The encoded protein is CASSTQGPFSPLHF.

This clone is a singleton in its sample. This chain connects TRBV7-3 to TRBJ1-6; 7 bases fit TRBD1. Germline CDR1 is SGHTA and CDR2 is FQGTGA. The CDR3 runs 14 residues. Germline trimming cut 6 bases from V and 8 bases from J; bases unmatched to any gene: 7. Written as DNA, the CDR3 is TGTGCCAGCAGGCAACCGGGACAGTATTCACCCCTCCACTTT. The encoded protein is CASRQPGQYSPLHF.

The chain uses TRBV5-6 and TRBJ1-1; tentative D call: TRBD1 (6 bases). The CDR3 length is 15 residues. V was pared by 2 bases and J by 1 base, with 12 bases between. Germline V CDR1 and CDR2: SGHDT, YYEEEE. CDR3 nucleotides: TGTGCCAGCAGCTTAAGGGTGACAGGGAACACTGAAGCTTTCTTT. Translation: CASSLRVTGNTEAFF. Full variable domain (rest looked up from reference TRBV5-6 and TRBJ1-1): DAGVTQSPTHLIKTRGQQVTLRCSPKSGHDTVSWYQQALGQGPQFIFQYYEEEERQRGNFPDRFSGHQFPNYSSELNVNALLLGDSALYLCASSLRVTGNTEAFFGQGTRLTVV.

The chain couples TRBV7-2 to TRBJ1-1; weak D call: TRBD1 (6 bases). This CDR3 is 13 amino acids long. Trimming removed 1 base from V and 4 bases from J, with 7 bases in between. Germline lookup yields CDR1 SGHTA and CDR2 FQGNSA. CDR3 region: CASSLGQVTEAFF. The CDR3 DNA follows: TGTGCCAGCAGCTTAGGACAGGTCACTGAAGCTTTCTTT.

The rearrangement joins TRBV6-5 to TRBJ1-2; D remains ambiguous. Germline lookup yields CDR1 MNHEY and CDR2 SVGAGI. The CDR3 contains 15 residues. The V and J ends lost 0 bases and 4 bases respectively, with 12 bases between them. The CDR3 DNA follows: TGTGCCAGCAGTTACTCGACTTGGAGGAGCTATGGCTACACCTTC. This gives the protein CASSYSTWRSYGYTF.

The V gene is TRBV5-6, the J gene TRBJ2-3, with D maybe TRBD1 (6 bases). The germline V and J ends were trimmed by 1 base and 0 bases, with 6 bases remaining between them. This CDR3 has 14 residues. Germline V gene sequence: CDR1 SGHDT, CDR2 YYEEEE. This CDR3 reads CASSLRGSTDTQYF. In DNA form, the CDR3 reads TGTGCCAGCAGCTTGAGGGGGAGCACAGATACGCAGTATTTT.

V gene TRBV5-1 combines with J gene TRBJ1-4; D might be TRBD1 (5 bases). From germline, CDR1 is SGHRS and CDR2 YFSETQ. The CDR3 has 13 residues. Between the trimmed V and J ends, which lost 5 bases and 3 bases, there was a span of 8 bases. CDR3 residues: CASRRGANEKLFF. CDR3 nucleotide sequence: TGCGCCAGCAGACGGGGGGCTAATGAAAAACTGTTTTTT.

The genes are TRBV10-3 and TRBJ2-3; the D gene could be TRBD1 or TRBD2 (5 bases each). The V and J ends lost 0 bases and 4 bases respectively, with 5 bases between them. The CDR3 length is 13 residues. Germline lookup yields CDR1 ENHRY and CDR2 SYGVKD. CDR3 sequence reads: CAISESGADTQYF. DNA of the CDR3: TGTGCCATCAGTGAGTCGGGGGCAGATACGCAGTATTTT.

This clone was found a few times. The chain couples TRBV6-5 to TRBJ2-7, with TRBD1 matching over 7 bases. V lost 5 bases to trimming and J lost 3 bases; unmatched junction nucleotides: 4. CDR1 and CDR2 (germline): MNHEY, SVGAGI. CDR3 length: 13 residues. For the CDR3, the DNA is TGTGCCAGCAGTCCTTACAGGGGCTACGAGCAGTACTTC. Amino acids: CASSPYRGYEQYF.

This rearrangement joins TRBV5-5 to TRBJ2-7; 9 positions match TRBD1. Per germline, CDR1 SGHKS and CDR2 YYEKEE (reference sequence). V gave up 4 bases and J gave up 4 bases; unmatched junction bases: 12. The CDR3 is 16 residues long. In DNA form, the CDR3 reads TGTGCCAGCAGCGCGGGTCCTGGACAGGGGACTTACGAGCAGTACTTC. It yields the protein CASSAGPGQGTYEQYF.

This sequence joins TRBV4-3 and TRBJ2-1; 12 nucleotides agree with TRBD1. Germline V gives CDR1 LGHNA, CDR2 YSLEER. This CDR3 comprises 19 residues. The J segment lost 5 bases and the V segment lost 1 base, leaving 12 bases of the junction unmatched. The CDR3 DNA reads as TGCGCCAGCAGCCAAGGTTGGGACAGGGGGCGAAACTACCACAATGAGCAGTTCTTC. Translated, it gives CASSQGWDRGRNYHNEQFF.

V gene TRBV5-1 combines with J gene TRBJ2-5; D ambiguous. Germline CDR1 SGHRS, CDR2 YFSETQ. The V gene lost 3 bases and the J gene lost 4 bases, with 4 bases spanning the gap. The CDR3 runs to 11 residues. CDR3 coding DNA: TGCGCCAGCAGCTCGACAGAGACCCAGTACTTC. This translates into CASSSTETQYF.

The chain couples TRBV4-2 to TRBJ2-7, with D possibly matching TRBD2 (5 bases). Germline CDR1 reads LGHNA; CDR2 reads YNFKEQ. This CDR3 is 14 amino acids long. Trimming left V 2 bases short and J 4 bases short, with 12 bases between. CDR3 DNA sequence: TGTGCCAGCAGCCAATCCGGACTCAAATACGAGCAGTACTTC. Protein product: CASSQSGLKYEQYF.